This entry features one TCR beta chain sequence. Its antigen remains unknown. Using a J-beta primer mix together with a sample-barcoded 5' primer, a second PCR was run for roughly 6 to 12 cycles. TCRdb analysed the 5' RACE reads with MiXCR anew, one entry per CDR3 protein. The data hold about 1.8 million distinct CDR3 sequences, with just under 50% observed a single time. V was clipped by 5 bases and J by 6 bases, with 11 bases between them. The CDR3 has 13 amino acids. Per the germline V gene, CDR1 is MNHEY and CDR2 is SMNVEV (reference sequence). This sample stems from a study of blood T cells in healthy people across ages. For the study at large: About one barcoded TCR beta cDNA was captured per two T cells. General observations from the study: Naive CD4+ cell counts and diversity both ran higher in long-lived than in aged donors.

Per individual sample, total RNA of at least 5.5 micrograms was extracted. The source material was blood. The V gene is TRBV27, the J gene TRBJ1-5; D is undetermined. The sequence came from a woman in her thirties or forties in good health. This CDR3 reads CASSPRVAQPQHF. In DNA, the CDR3 is TGTGCCAGCAGTCCAAGGGTAGCTCAGCCCCAGCATTTT.